This T cell receptor (beta chain) was sequenced in a study of OX40 agonist ivuxolimab in advanced cancers. Study summary: The dose-escalation group included hepatocellular carcinoma, melanoma, renal cell carcinoma and head and neck cancer. The mean age was roughly 60 years, ranging from about 20 to 85, with under 90% of participants male. Of the participants, approximately 44% had some prior anti-PD-1, anti-PD-L1 or anti-CTLA-4 therapy, which was allowed. Study-wide findings and caveats: Partial responders dosed at 0.1-3.0 mg/kg displayed clonal expansion ranking among the lowest.

This clone was counted only a few times. Antigen specificity is unknown. V lost 4 bases and J lost 1; bases outside the gene matches: 4. The CDR3 is 15 amino acids. CDR1 and CDR2 from the germline V gene are LNHDA and SQIVND (reference sequence). Repertoires were generated with immunoSEQ multiplex PCR, while TCRdb's copy carries only in-frame clones and drops some. The table lists about 67,000 clones, approximately 91% of them singletons. The source is an adult with an advanced solid tumor such as melanoma, head and neck, liver or kidney cancer. The sample in question was CD4+ or CD8+ T cells sorted from blood, obtained in a trial of the OX40 agonist ivuxolimab. V and J are TRBV19 and TRBJ1-3, with 7 bases that match TRBD1. The CDR3 DNA reads TGTGCCAGTAGTAGAACAGGGGAATCTGGAAACACCATATATTTT. Translated, it gives CASSRTGESGNTIYF.